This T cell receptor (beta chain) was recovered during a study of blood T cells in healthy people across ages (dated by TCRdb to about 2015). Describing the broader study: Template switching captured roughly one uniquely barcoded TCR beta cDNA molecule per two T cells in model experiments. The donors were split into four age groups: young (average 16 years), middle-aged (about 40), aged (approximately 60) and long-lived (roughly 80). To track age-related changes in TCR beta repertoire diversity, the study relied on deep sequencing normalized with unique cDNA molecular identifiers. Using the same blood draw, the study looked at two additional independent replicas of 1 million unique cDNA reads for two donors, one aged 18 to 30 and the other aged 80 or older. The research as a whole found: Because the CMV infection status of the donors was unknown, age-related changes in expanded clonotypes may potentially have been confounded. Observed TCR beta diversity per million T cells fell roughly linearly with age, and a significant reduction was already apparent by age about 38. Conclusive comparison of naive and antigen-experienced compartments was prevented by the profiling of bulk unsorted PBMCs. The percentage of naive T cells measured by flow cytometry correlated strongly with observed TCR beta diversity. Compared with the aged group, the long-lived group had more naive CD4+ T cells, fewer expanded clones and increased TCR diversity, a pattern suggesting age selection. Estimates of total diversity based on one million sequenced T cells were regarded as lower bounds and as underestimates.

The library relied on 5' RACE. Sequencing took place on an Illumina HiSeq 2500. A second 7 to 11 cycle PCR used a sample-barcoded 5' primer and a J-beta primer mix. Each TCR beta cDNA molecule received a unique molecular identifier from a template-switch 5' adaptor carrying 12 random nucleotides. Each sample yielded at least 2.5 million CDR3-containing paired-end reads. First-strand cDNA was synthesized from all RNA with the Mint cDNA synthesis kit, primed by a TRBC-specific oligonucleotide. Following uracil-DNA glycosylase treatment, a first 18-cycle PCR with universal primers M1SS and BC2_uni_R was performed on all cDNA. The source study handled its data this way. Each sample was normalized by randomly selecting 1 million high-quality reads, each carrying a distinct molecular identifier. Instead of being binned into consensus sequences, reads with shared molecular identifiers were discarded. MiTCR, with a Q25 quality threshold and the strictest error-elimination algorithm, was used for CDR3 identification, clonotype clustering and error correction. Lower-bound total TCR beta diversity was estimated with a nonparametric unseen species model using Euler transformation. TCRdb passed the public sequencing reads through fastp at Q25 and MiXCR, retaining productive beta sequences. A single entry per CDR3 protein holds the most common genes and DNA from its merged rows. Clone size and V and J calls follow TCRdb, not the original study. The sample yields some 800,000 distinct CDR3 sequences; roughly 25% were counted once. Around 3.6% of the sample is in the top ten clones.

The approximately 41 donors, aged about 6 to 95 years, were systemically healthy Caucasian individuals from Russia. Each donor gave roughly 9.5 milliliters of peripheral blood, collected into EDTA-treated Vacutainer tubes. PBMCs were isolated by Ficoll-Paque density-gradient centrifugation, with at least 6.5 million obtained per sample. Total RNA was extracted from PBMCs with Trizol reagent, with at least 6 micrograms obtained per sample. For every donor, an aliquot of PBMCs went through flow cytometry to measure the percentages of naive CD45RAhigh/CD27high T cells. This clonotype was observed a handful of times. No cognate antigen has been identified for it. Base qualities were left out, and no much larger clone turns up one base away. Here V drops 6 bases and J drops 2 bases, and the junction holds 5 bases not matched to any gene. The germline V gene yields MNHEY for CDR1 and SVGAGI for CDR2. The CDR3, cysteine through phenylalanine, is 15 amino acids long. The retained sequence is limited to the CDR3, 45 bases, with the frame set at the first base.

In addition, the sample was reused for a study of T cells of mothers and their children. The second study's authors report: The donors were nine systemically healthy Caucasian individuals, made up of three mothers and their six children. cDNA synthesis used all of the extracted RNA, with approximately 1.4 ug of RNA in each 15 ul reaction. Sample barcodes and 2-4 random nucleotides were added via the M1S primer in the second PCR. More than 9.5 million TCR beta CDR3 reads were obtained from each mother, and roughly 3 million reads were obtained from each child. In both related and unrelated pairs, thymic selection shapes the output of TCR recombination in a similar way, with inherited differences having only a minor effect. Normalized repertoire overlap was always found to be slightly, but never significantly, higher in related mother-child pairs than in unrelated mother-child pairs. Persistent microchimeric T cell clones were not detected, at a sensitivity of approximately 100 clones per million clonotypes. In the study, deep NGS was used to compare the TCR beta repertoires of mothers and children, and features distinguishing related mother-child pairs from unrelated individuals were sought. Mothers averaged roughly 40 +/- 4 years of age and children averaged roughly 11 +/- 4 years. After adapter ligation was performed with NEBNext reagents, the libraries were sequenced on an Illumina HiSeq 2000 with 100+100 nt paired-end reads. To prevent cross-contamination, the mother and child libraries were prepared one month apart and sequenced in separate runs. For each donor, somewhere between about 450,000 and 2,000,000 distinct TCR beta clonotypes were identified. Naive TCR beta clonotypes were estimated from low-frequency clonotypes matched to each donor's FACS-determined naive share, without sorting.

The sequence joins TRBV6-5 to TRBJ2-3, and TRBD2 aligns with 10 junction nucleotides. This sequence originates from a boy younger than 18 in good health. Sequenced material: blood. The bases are TGTGCCAGCAGACTAGCGGGGCATGCCACAGATACGCAGTATTTT. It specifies CASRLAGHATDTQYF.